The T cell receptor (beta chain) under discussion was sequenced for a study of technical replicates of blood from several donors. Per the germline V gene, CDR1 is LNHDA and CDR2 is SQIVND (reference sequence). This CDR3 has 13 amino acids. V shed 5 bases and J shed 5 bases, with 12 bases lying between them. Measured with immunoSEQ multiplex PCR; TCRdb has only the in-frame clones, and not every one. The sample lists 95,000 or so clones, around 96% occurring once. The sequence came from a human donor in good health. Sequenced sample: T cells isolated from PBMCs. The V and J genes are TRBV19 and TRBJ1-2; D possibly corresponds to TRBD1 (6 bases). CDR3 nucleotide sequence: TGTGCCAGTAGTTCAGGGGATGGATATGGCTACACCTTC. This sequence encodes CASSSGDGYGYTF.